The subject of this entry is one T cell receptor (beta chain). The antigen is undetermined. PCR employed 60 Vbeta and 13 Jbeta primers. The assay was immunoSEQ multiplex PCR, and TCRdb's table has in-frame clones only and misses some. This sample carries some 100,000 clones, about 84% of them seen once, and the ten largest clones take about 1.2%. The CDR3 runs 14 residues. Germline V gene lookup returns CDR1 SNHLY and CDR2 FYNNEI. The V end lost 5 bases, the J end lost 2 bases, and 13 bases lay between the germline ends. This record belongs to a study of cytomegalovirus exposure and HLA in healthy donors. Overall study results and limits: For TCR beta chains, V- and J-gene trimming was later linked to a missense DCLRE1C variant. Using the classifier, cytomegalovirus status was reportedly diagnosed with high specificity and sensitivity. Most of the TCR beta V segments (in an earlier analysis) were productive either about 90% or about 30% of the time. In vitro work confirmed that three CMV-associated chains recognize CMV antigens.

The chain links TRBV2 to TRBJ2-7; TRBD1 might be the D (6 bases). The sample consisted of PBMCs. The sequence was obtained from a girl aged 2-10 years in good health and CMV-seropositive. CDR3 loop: CASSTGKITYEQYF. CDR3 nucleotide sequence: TGTGCCAGCAGTACAGGGAAGATCACCTACGAGCAGTACTTC.